These T cell receptor beta chains were read from a single sample in a study of cytomegalovirus exposure and HLA in healthy donors. The table came from immunoSEQ multiplex PCR; TCRdb's copy has only in-frame clones and leaves some out. The profile covers roughly 140,000 clones, with about 89% appearing a single time and around 3.4% taken by the ten largest. Sequenced: PBMCs. These receptors came from a woman younger than 30 in good health and CMV-seropositive. CDR3s include the opening cysteine and the closing phenylalanine or tryptophan. A D gene is named only where the DNA matches it firmly. Clone size is shown for a subset of rows, as once, few, many or a class of expanded clone.

TRBV28	once	-	14	TRBJ2-3	TGTGCCAGCAGATCAAGCGGGTTGACAGATACGCAGTATTTT	CASRSSGLTDTQYF
TRBV7-2	-	-	15	TRBJ2-5	TGTGCCAGCAGCTTAATGGGGCAGTACCAAGAGACCCAGTACTTC	CASSLMGQYQETQYF
TRBV11-3	-	TRBD1	14	TRBJ2-1	TGTGCCAGCAGCCAAGGACAGGGTGACAATGAGCAGTTCTTC	CASSQGQGDNEQFF
TRBV9	-	TRBD2	17	TRBJ2-2	TGTGCCAGCAGCGGGACTAGCGGGAGAACGAGCACCGGGGAGCTGTTTTTT	CASSGTSGRTSTGELFF
TRBV4-1	-	-	14	TRBJ1-1	TGCGCCAGCAGCCAAGTCTTCGGAGAAATTGAAGCTTTCTTT	CASSQVFGEIEAFF
TRBV4-2	-	-	15	TRBJ2-5	TGTGCCAGCAGCCACCCGACTGGGAGTTTTGAGACCCAGTACTTC	CASSHPTGSFETQYF
TRBV6-6	-	TRBD1	16	TRBJ2-3	TGTGCCAGCAGTTACCTAGGGGGCGCAGGCACAGATACGCAGTATTTT	CASSYLGGAGTDTQYF
TRBV2	-	-	15	TRBJ1-4	TGTGCCAGCAGTGATTCGGGGAAAAGGAATGAAAAACTGTTTTTT	CASSDSGKRNEKLFF
TRBV7-6	-	TRBD2	15	TRBJ2-1	TGTGCCAGCAGCTTAGTGGCTAGCGGGAAGGATGAGCAGTTCTTC	CASSLVASGKDEQFF
TRBV11-3	-	TRBD2	17	TRBJ2-4	TGTGCCAGCAGCTTACGACTAGCGGGACTAGCCAAAAACATTCAGTACTTC	CASSLRLAGLAKNIQYF
TRBV13	-	TRBD2	18	TRBJ2-3	TGTGCCAGCAGCGCCGGGACTAGCGGGAGGAAGGGCACAGATACGCAGTATTTT	CASSAGTSGRKGTDTQYF
TRBV27	-	-	12	TRBJ2-5	TGTGCCAGTAGGGGTTGGCAAGAGACCCAGTACTTC	CASRGWQETQYF
TRBV6-1	-	TRBD2	14	TRBJ2-7	TGTGCCAGCAGCCCTACTAGCGCCTCCTACGAGCAGTACTTC	CASSPTSASYEQYF
TRBV6-5	-	-	14	TRBJ1-2	TGTGCCAGCAGTTACTCGGGTAGGGGTTATGGCTACACCTTC	CASSYSGRGYGYTF
TRBV30	-	TRBD1	18	TRBJ1-5	TGTGCCTGGAGCCCCGGACAGGGGATGGGCTATAGCAATCAGCCCCAGCATTTT	CAWSPGQGMGYSNQPQHF
TRBV19	-	TRBD2	14	TRBJ2-1	TGTGCCAGTAGTATAGACGGTAGGACTAGGACCCTGTTCTTC	CASSIDGRTRTLFF
TRBV6-6	-	-	13	TRBJ1-3	TGTGCCATTATTCTCCCGTCTGGAAACACCATATATTTT	CAIILPSGNTIYF
TRBV30	-	-	13	TRBJ1-2	TGTGCCTGGAGTGTACCGGGGTTGGGGGGCTACACCTTC	CAWSVPGLGGYTF
TRBV11-3	-	-	13	TRBJ2-7	TGTGCCAGCGCCCCTTACGGTACCTACGAGCAGTACTTC	CASAPYGTYEQYF
TRBV5-1	once	-	16	TRBJ2-3	TGCGCCAGCAGCTTGGTTTTCGACAGGATCACAGATACGCAGTATTTT	CASSLVFDRITDTQYF
TRBV29-1	once	-	13	TRBJ2-3	TGCAGCGTTGAAGCGGACAACACAGATACGCAGTATTTT	CSVEADNTDTQYF
TRBV5-6	-	TRBD2	12	TRBJ2-7	TGTGCCAGCAGCCGGACTAGCGGTGAGCAGTACTTC	CASSRTSGEQYF
TRBV2	-	-	15	TRBJ2-3	TGTGCCAGCAGTGAACGGCCCGCAGGGGCAGATACGCAGTATTTT	CASSERPAGADTQYF
TRBV27	-	TRBD2	20	TRBJ2-4	TGTGCCAGCAGTTTATCGATTATTTCACGGGGGGAGGTAGCCAAAAACATTCAGTACTTC	CASSLSIISRGEVAKNIQYF
TRBV11-3	once	-	15	TRBJ2-4	TGTGCCAGCAGCTTAGAGGGCGAAGCCAAAAACATTCAGTACTTC	CASSLEGEAKNIQYF
TRBV11-2	-	-	17	TRBJ1-3	TGTGCCAGCAGCTTACAGTACAGGGAGAGCTCTGGAAACACCATATATTTT	CASSLQYRESSGNTIYF
TRBV6-5	-	-	14	TRBJ1-1	TGTGCCAGCAGTTACTCGATGGGGGGCACTGAAGCTTTCTTT	CASSYSMGGTEAFF
TRBV4-1	-	TRBD2	15	TRBJ2-1	TGCGCCAGCAGCCAAGACCTAGCGGTAAACAATGAGCAGTTCTTC	CASSQDLAVNNEQFF
TRBV12-5	-	TRBD1	15	TRBJ1-5	TGTGCTAGTGGACGGACAGGGCCCGACAATCAGCCCCAGCATTTT	CASGRTGPDNQPQHF
TRBV11-3	-	-	14	TRBJ2-3	TGTGCCAGCAGCCCCGGGACTAGCACAGATACGCAGTATTTT	CASSPGTSTDTQYF
TRBV19	-	TRBD2	17	TRBJ2-2	TGTGCCAGTAGTCGGGGAGCGGGAGGGGCAAACACCGGGGAGCTGTTTTTT	CASSRGAGGANTGELFF
TRBV11-2	-	-	15	TRBJ2-7	TGTGCCAGCACACGAGGAACCTCGGTTACCTACGAGCAGTACTTC	CASTRGTSVTYEQYF